The present T cell receptor (beta chain) was sequenced within a study of chemoradiotherapy in HPV16-positive cancers. Study-level background: Functional T-cell assays on a couple of HPV16-positive patients' cells defined candidate HPV-specific clones and common TCR motifs.

Using immunoSEQ multiplex PCR, the repertoire was profiled, and TCRdb retains in-frame clones only, with some absent. The repertoire has fewer than 7,500 clones, roughly 91% of them found once; the top ten carry less than 4%. The sequence was collected from a human donor with HPV-associated anogenital cancer. The specimen was collected from a patient who underwent chemoradiotherapy.

The CDR3 DNA reads as TGCGCCAGCAGCCAAGCCTCTGCGGGAGGCTTAGGGGGGTCGGTGTTCTTC. As protein: CASSQASAGGLGGSVFF. The chain employs TRBV4-1 and TRBJ2-1, with 8 bases fitting TRBD2. The germline CDR1 and CDR2 sequences are MGHRA and YSYEKL. V dropped 1 base and J dropped 15; count of bases not matched to a gene: 20. This CDR3 spans 17 amino acids.